Listed below are T cell receptor beta chains from one sample, sequenced in a study of blood T cell repertoires in COVID-19. Clones were sequenced by immunoSEQ multiplex PCR, and TCRdb holds only the in-frame ones, with some missing. The sample contains 350,000 to 400,000 clones, about nine tenths of which appear only once. The specimen sequenced was PBMCs or T cells enriched from blood (not recorded which). The receptors were sampled from a woman aged 30 to 39 who had recovered from COVID-19. The CDR3 runs from the conserved cysteine through the conserved F or W.

v_gene	j_gene	CDR3aa
TRBV27	TRBJ1-1	CASSRVWNTEAFF
TRBV7-9	TRBJ1-2	CASSPLQGAGGYTF
TRBV7-7	TRBJ1-3	CASHAGNYHTIYF
TRBV5-4	TRBJ2-5	CASSLIQSGSETQYF
TRBV7-3	TRBJ2-2	CASSPGTGWTGELFF
TRBV3-1/TRBV3-2	TRBJ2-5	CASSQGGTGRETQYF
TRBV11-2	TRBJ1-2	CASSPRGTNYGYTF
TRBV19	TRBJ1-5	CASSRAGGSNQPQHF
TRBV29-1	TRBJ2-7	CSVEGLGESSYEQYF
TRBV28	TRBJ1-1	CASSFGTPPEAFF
TRBV14	TRBJ1-1	CASSQWEVGENTEAFF
TRBV29-1	TRBJ1-3	CSVSQGAGDSGNTIYF
TRBV9	TRBJ1-2	CASSTGAWYTF
TRBV2	TRBJ1-5	CASSGRRASNQPQHF
TRBV5-1	TRBJ2-5	CASSLVAADQETQYF
TRBV28	TRBJ2-2	CASSLWGTRDSGELFF
TRBV7-2	TRBJ2-7	CASSLGRDEQYF
TRBV18	TRBJ1-2	CASSQTGHSYGYTF
TRBV29-1	TRBJ1-1	CSVVPGANRGRKNTEAFF
TRBV24-1	TRBJ2-7	CATSEGTGIFYEQYF
TRBV4-1	TRBJ1-2	CASSPTVTGDYGYTF
TRBV4-2	TRBJ1-6	CASSSSGSSSYNSPLHF
TRBV28	TRBJ1-5	CASSFAGGSNQPQHF
TRBV7-2	TRBJ2-7	CASSLTGVYEQYF
TRBV2	TRBJ1-4	CASSKDRDEKLFF
TRBV9	TRBJ1-4	CASSVAGTGQEKLFF
TRBV5-5	TRBJ2-5	CASSFDTWETQYF
TRBV2	TRBJ1-5	CASSDAGWQPQHF
TRBV19	TRBJ1-5	CAVWAGGSNQPQHF
TRBV18	TRBJ2-5	CASSPREGETQYF
TRBV24-1	TRBJ1-5	CATSPGTDLSNQPQHF
TRBV5-4	TRBJ2-5	CASSFLQNQETQYF
TRBV27	TRBJ1-1	CASRDYGVGTEAFF
TRBV10-3	TRBJ2-2	CAISDGLAGGNTGELFF
TRBV7-6	TRBJ1-5	CASSLVQGNQPQHF
TRBV28	TRBJ2-7	CASSLYSLAGTYEQYF
TRBV5-4	TRBJ2-5	CASSPRTGEETQYF
TRBV24-1	TRBJ1-5	CATSDSLHSDQPQHF
TRBV30	TRBJ2-5	CAWDRGFGETQYF
TRBV29-1	TRBJ1-1	CSVEAFEDTEAFF
TRBV28	TRBJ1-2	CASSFQGGGYGYTF
TRBV30	TRBJ2-5	CAGDRGNQETQYF
TRBV7-3	TRBJ2-2	CASSNLGADTGELFF
TRBV7-8	TRBJ1-1	CASSLGGGPTLMNTEAFF
TRBV27	TRBJ2-1	CASSIRDTPYNEQFF
TRBV18	TRBJ1-2	CASSPVQGDGYTF
TRBV6-5	TRBJ1-2	CASSNYPLSGYTF
TRBV29-1	TRBJ2-7	CSVVGTGFERGRYYEQYF
TRBV7-9	TRBJ2-2	CASSSPPSEDTGELFF
TRBV12-3/TRBV12-4	TRBJ1-2	CASQGLGYGYTF
TRBV2	TRBJ1-2	CASSEVTGVHGYTF
TRBV19	TRBJ2-3	CASSMPLVTDTQYF
TRBV2	TRBJ2-1	CASRWGRNEQFF
TRBV24-1	TRBJ2-1	CATSDPHLAGGNEQFF
TRBV4-2	TRBJ2-6	CASSPRGLAASGANVLTF
TRBV7-3	TRBJ1-2	CASSPQGTNYGYTF
TRBV5-1	TRBJ2-1	CASSGGMGYNEQFF
TRBV6-5	TRBJ1-2	CASSYSLYYGYTF
TRBV28	TRBJ2-7	CASRLTGATYEQYF